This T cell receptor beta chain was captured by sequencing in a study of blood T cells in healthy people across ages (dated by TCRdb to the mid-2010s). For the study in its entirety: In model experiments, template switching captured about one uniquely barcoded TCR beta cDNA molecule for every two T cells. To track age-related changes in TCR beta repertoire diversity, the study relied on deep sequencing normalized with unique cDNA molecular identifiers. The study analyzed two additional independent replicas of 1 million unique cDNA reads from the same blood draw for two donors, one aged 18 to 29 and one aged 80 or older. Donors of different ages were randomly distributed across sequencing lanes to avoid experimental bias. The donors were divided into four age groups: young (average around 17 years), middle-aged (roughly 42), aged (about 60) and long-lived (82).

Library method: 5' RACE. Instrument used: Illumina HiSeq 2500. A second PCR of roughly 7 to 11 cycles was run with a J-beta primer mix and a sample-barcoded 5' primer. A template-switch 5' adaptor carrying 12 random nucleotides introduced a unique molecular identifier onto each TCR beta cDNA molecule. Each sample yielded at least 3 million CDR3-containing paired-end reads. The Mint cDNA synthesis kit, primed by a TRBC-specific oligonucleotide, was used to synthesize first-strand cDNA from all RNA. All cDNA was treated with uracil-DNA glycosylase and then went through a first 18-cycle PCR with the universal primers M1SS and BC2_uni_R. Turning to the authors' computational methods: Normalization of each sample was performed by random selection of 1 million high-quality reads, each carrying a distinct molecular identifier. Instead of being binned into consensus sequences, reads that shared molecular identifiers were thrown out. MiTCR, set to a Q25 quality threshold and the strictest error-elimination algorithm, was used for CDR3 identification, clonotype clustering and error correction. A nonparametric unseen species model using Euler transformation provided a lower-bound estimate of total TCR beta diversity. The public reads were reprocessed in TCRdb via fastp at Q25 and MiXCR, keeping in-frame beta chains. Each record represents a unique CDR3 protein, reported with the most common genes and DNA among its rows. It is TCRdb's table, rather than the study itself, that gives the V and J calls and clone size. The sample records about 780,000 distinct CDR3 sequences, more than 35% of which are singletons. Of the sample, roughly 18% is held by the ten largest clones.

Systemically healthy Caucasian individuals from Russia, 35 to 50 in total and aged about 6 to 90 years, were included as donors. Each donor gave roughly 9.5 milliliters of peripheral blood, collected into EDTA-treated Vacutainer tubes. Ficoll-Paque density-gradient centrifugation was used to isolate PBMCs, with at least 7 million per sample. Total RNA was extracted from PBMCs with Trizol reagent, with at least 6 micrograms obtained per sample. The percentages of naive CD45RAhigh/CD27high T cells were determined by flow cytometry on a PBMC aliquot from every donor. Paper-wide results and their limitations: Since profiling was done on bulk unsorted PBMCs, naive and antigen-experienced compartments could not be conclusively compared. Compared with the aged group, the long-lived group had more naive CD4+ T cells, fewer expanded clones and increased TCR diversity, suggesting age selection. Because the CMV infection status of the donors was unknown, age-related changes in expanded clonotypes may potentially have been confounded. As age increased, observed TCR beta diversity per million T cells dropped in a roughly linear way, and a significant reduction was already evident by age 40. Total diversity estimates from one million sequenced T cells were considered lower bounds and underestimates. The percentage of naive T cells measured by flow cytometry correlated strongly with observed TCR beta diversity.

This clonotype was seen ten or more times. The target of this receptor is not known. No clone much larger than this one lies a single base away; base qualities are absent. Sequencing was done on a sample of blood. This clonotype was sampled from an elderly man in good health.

The CDR3 loop reads CASSDSGSYNEQFF. The nucleotide sequence is given as TGTGCCAGCAGCGATAGCGGGAGTTACAATGAGCAGTTCTTC. The chain is made from TRBV7-8 and TRBJ2-1; a stretch of 9 junction bases matches TRBD2. Per the germline V gene, SGHVS is the CDR1 and FQNEAQ is the CDR2. Compared with germline, V lacks 5 bases and J lacks 4 bases; bases without a gene match: 3. The cysteine opens and the phenylalanine closes a CDR3 of 14 amino acids. Only the CDR3 portion is preserved as DNA: 42 bases, with reading frame beginning at the first base. Beyond the CDR3, the reference TRBV7-8 and TRBJ2-1 genes provide the residues; the full variable domain reads: GAGVSQSPRYKVAKRGQDVALRCDPISGHVSLFWYQQALGQGPEFLTYFQNEAQLDKSGLPSDRFFAERPEGSVSTLKIQRTQQEDSAVYLCASSDSGSYNEQFFGPGTRLTVL.